The next 17 T cell receptor beta chains were all read from a single sample in a study of CD8+CD57+ T cells in acquired aplastic anemia. Genomic DNA was employed as the template in profiling TCR beta VDJ and CDR3. TCRdb reanalysed the reads using MiXCR and keeps one entry per CDR3 protein. The sample comprises 80,000 to 100,000 distinct CDR3 sequences, 65% to 70% of which are singletons, and around three fifths rests with the top ten. Patients selected for sequencing had displayed CD8+CD57+ cell expansion by flow cytometry. The sample consisted of sorted CD4+, CD8+, or CD8+CD57+ T cells (not recorded which) from PBMCs. The receptors here all came from a human donor with aplastic anemia.

The genes are TRBV7-2 and TRBJ2-2; no firm D call. Trimming took 3 bases from V and 7 from J, leaving 9 bases between them. CDR1 is SGHTA, CDR2 FQGNSA, per germline. The CDR3 has 13 residues. The CDR3 region has the DNA TGTGCCAGCAGCTTTATGACTTACGGGGAGCTGTTTTTT. This encodes CASSFMTYGELFF.

The chain links TRBV10-3 to TRBJ1-2; no reliable D call. V lost 10 bases, J lost 4 bases, and 22 bases lay in between. This CDR3 region has 15 residues. Looked up from germline, CDR1 is ENHRY and CDR2 is SYGVKD. DNA for the CDR3: TGTGCCACAACAAGCCTCGGGAGCAACCCCTATGGCTACACCTTC. Translation gives CATTSLGSNPYGYTF.

With respect to this clonotype: Relative to the germline gene, one junction end is altered; a read error may explain this. CDR3 sequence reads: CAGSYSGTGHNVLTF. Here the CDR3 DNA reads TGTGCCGGCAGTTACTCAGGGACAGGGCACAACGTCCTGACTTTC. The J gene is TRBJ2-6, the V gene TRBV6-5; 9 bases align to TRBD1. CDR1 and CDR2 (germline): MNHEY, SVGAGI. The CDR3 consists of 15 residues.

The chain has TRBV20-1 and TRBJ2-7; 9 nucleotides match TRBD2. V trimming: 5 bases; J trimming: 1 base; junction bases outside the gene matches: 6. The germline CDR1 and CDR2 sequences are DFQATT and SNEGSKA (reference sequence). The CDR3 is 14 amino acids. CDR3 bases: TGCAGTGCTGGGGGCCTAGCGGGATCCTACGAGCAGTACTTC. Its protein product is CSAGGLAGSYEQYF.

Points on this clonotype: The junction departs from germline at one end; a sequencing error may be responsible. This rearrangement joins TRBV6-5 to TRBJ2-7; D uncertain. CDR1 MNHEY and CDR2 SVGAGI come from the germline V gene. CDR3 length equals 16 residues. CDR3 residues: CASSYSEPSRAYEQYF. The CDR3 DNA reads as TGTGCCAGCAGCTACTCGGAACCATCTAGGGCCTACGAGCAGTACTTC.

The chain uses TRBV10-3 and TRBJ1-2; TRBD1 agrees at 8 bases. The CDR3 has 12 residues. In germline, CDR1 is ENHRY, CDR2 SYGVKD. With 8 bases clipped from V and 5 bases from J, the junction kept 4 bases outside the gene matches. For the CDR3, the DNA is TGTGCCATCTGCCGGACAGGGTATGGCTACACCTTC. This codes for CAICRTGYGYTF.

J is TRBJ2-1 and V is TRBV10-3; perhaps D is TRBD1 or TRBD2 (7 bases each). The CDR3 totals 13 residues. Germline CDR1 and CDR2: ENHRY and SYGVKD. The V end was cut by 9 bases, the J end by 1 base, with 10 bases between. CDR3 sequence: CAIQGGSYNEQFF. Written as DNA, the CDR3 is TGTGCCATTCAGGGGGGGTCCTACAATGAGCAGTTCTTC.

The chain recombines TRBV10-1 with TRBJ2-5, with 10 bases lining up with TRBD2. The CDR3 consists of 16 residues. Germline-derived CDR1 and CDR2 are WNHNN and SYGVQD (reference sequence). Germline trimming cut 2 bases from V and 4 bases from J; bases unmatched to any gene: 7. CDR3 DNA sequence: TGCGCCAGCAGTGAGAAAGCGGGGGGGCGTGGAGAGACCCAGTACTTC. Its protein product is CASSEKAGGRGETQYF.

About this clonotype itself: One end of the junction varies from germline; a read error may be responsible. This chain connects TRBV7-6 to TRBJ2-7; D gene ambiguous. The germline gives CDR1 SGHVS, CDR2 FNYEAQ. The CDR3 contains 13 residues. CDR3 sequence reads: CASSQGRGYEQYF. CDR3 DNA: TGCGCCAGCAGTCAAGGTCGCGGCTACGAGCAGTACTTC.

This chain links TRBV5-4 with TRBJ1-1; 7 bases are a match to TRBD1. Germline V lookup: CDR1 SGHNT, CDR2 YYREEE (reference sequence). V was pared by 3 bases and J by 4 bases, with 12 bases of the junction left unmatched. This CDR3 has 16 residues. CDR3 loop: CASSSPPGGKSTEAFF. For the CDR3, the DNA is TGTGCCAGCAGCTCACCTCCAGGGGGGAAGAGCACTGAAGCTTTCTTT.

The rearrangement uses TRBV2 and TRBJ2-7; 7 nucleotides match TRBD1. Trimming cost V 8 bases and J 2 bases; bases outside gene matches: 12. This CDR3 is built from 15 residues. CDR1 is SNHLY and CDR2 is FYNNEI in the germline V gene. The CDR3 DNA sequence: TGTGCCAGCGAGCCGCTCGCAGGGGGTGCCTACGAGCAGTACTTC. Encoded protein: CASEPLAGGAYEQYF.

The gene calls are TRBV19 and TRBJ1-1; the D gene is possibly TRBD1 (6 bases). The CDR3 extends over 13 amino acids. CDR1 and CDR2 (germline): LNHDA, SQIVND (reference sequence). Trimming took off 6 bases at V and 11 bases at J, with 19 bases between the two ends. The CDR3 nucleotides are TGTGCCAGTAGGATCGCAGGGGATGTGGATGCTTTCTTT. It codes for CASRIAGDVDAFF.

The J gene is TRBJ2-2, the V gene TRBV10-3, with TRBD1 as a possible D gene (6 bases). Germline CDR1 and CDR2: ENHRY and SYGVKD. The CDR3 totals 13 residues. Trimming stripped 9 bases from V and 1 base from J, with 9 bases between. The CDR3 DNA reads TGTGCCATGCTGGGACAGAACACCGGGGAGCTGTTTTTT. This sequence encodes CAMLGQNTGELFF.

The chain has TRBV15 and TRBJ2-1, with 7 bases matching TRBD2. J was trimmed by 8 bases and V by 6 bases; bases with no gene match: 4. The CDR3 contains 12 residues. Germline CDR1 LNHNV, CDR2 YYDKDF (reference sequence). The CDR3 spells CATRGTSDEQFF. DNA for the CDR3: TGTGCCACCAGGGGAACTAGCGATGAGCAGTTCTTC.

This CDR3 reads CASGWGGDYGYTF. Here the CDR3 DNA reads TGTGCCAGCGGGTGGGGGGGGGACTATGGCTACACCTTC. The J gene is TRBJ1-2, the V gene TRBV25-1, with a weak D call TRBD1 (5 bases). This CDR3 has 13 amino acids. With 8 bases removed from V and 3 bases from J, the gap between germline ends came to 13 bases. Germline loops: CDR1 MGHDK, CDR2 SYGVNS.

CDR3 DNA: TGTGCCACCAGTGGGACAACCTATGGCTACACCTTC. Its protein product is CATSGTTYGYTF. The J gene is TRBJ1-2, the V gene TRBV24-1; TRBD1 might be the D (5 bases). CDR1 and CDR2 (germline): KGHDR, SFDVKD. The CDR3 loop spans 12 amino acids. V was pared by 5 bases and J by 4 bases, with 7 bases between.

The table lists this clonotype with a few counts. This chain's CDR3 is CASSTQDTDTQYF. The CDR3 DNA reads TGTGCCAGTAGTACACAGGACACAGATACGCAGTATTTT. The chain employs TRBV19 and TRBJ2-3; the D gene is possibly TRBD1 (5 bases). This CDR3 comprises 13 residues. The V end lost 4 bases, the J end lost 2 bases, and 7 bases lay between the germline ends. Germline-derived CDR1 and CDR2 are LNHDA and SQIVND (reference sequence). The full variable domain, in which reference TRBV19 and TRBJ2-3 provide the parts outside the CDR3, is DGGITQSPKYLFRKEGQNVTLSCEQNLNHDAMYWYRQDPGQGLRLIYYSQIVNDFQKGDIAEGYSVSREKKESFPLTVTSAQKNPTAFYLCASSTQDTDTQYFGPGTRLTVL.